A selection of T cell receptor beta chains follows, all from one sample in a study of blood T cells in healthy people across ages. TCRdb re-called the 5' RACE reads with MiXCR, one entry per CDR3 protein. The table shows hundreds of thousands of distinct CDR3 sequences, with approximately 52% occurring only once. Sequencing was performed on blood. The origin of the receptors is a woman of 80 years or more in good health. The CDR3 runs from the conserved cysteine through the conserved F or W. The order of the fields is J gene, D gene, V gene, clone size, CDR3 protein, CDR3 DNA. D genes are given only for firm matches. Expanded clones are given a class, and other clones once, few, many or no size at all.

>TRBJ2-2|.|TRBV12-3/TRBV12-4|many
CASSLWVPRAGELFF
TGTGCCAGCAGTTTGTGGGTTCCCAGGGCCGGGGAGCTGTTTTTT
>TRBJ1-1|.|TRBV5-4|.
CASSLRGANTEAFF
TGTGCCAGCAGCTTACGTGGAGCGAACACTGAAGCTTTCTTT
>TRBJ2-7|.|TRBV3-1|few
CASSPQFGGGPYEQYF
TGTGCCAGCAGCCCACAGTTTGGGGGGGGCCCCTATGAGCAGTACTTC
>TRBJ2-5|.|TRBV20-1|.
CSANAGSQETQYF
TGCAGTGCAAATGCCGGGAGTCAAGAGACCCAGTACTTC
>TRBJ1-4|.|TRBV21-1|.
CASSTTGSRGNEKLFF
TGTGCCAGCAGCACAACAGGGTCGCGGGGAAATGAAAAACTGTTTTTT
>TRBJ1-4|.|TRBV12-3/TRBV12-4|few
CASSYRVEKLFF
TGTGCCAGCAGTTACAGGGTTGAAAAACTGTTTTTT
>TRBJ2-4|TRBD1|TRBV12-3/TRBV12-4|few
CASSVGDRTDIQYF
TGTGCCAGCAGTGTTGGGGACAGGACTGACATTCAGTACTTC
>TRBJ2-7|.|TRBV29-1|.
CSVRVGTVYNEQYF
TGCAGCGTAAGGGTCGGGACTGTGTACAATGAGCAGTACTTC
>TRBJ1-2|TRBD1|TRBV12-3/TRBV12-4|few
CASSPRQGTVGYTF
TGTGCCAGCAGTCCGCGACAGGGAACTGTTGGCTACACCTTC
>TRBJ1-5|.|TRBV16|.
CASSRYSDDQPQHF
TGTGCCAGCAGCCGCTACAGCGACGATCAGCCCCAGCATTTT
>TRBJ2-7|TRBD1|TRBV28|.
CAAGGRVLDSGGSYEQYF
TGTGCCGCCGGTGGCCGGGTCCTCGACTCAGGGGGCTCCTACGAGCAGTACTTC
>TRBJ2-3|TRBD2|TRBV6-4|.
CASSEEAGRGTDTQYF
TGTGCCAGCAGCGAGGAAGCGGGAAGAGGTACAGATACGCAGTATTTT
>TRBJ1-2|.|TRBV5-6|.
CASSPGFTNYGYTF
TGTGCCAGCAGCCCAGGGTTCACTAACTATGGCTACACCTTC
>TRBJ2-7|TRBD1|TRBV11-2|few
CASRHPGTGISYEQYF
TGTGCCAGCAGGCATCCCGGGACAGGGATCTCCTACGAGCAGTACTTC
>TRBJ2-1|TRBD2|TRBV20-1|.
CSATRESYNEQFF
TGCAGTGCTACGCGGGAGTCCTACAATGAGCAGTTCTTC
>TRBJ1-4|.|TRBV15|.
CAASRDVATTNEKLFF
TGTGCCGCCAGCAGAGATGTGGCCACAACTAATGAAAAACTGTTTTTT
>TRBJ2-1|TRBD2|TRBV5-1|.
CASGPGTSGSFSYNEQFF
TGCGCCAGCGGCCCCGGGACTAGCGGGAGCTTTTCCTACAATGAGCAGTTCTTC
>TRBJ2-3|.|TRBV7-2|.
CASSYRRTDTQYF
TGTGCCAGCAGCTATCGCCGGACCGATACGCAGTATTTT
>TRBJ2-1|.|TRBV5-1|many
CASTPRAGYNEQFF
TGCGCCAGCACCCCACGGGCGGGTTACAATGAGCAGTTCTTC
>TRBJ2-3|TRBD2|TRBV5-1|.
CASSFLAVGTDTQYF
TGCGCCAGCAGCTTCCTAGCGGTGGGCACAGATACGCAGTATTTT
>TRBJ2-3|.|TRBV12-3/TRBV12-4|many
CASGRDRRISTDTQYF
TGTGCCAGCGGACGGGATCGGAGGATTAGCACAGATACGCAGTATTTT
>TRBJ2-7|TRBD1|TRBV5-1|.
CASSHTTGFNEQYF
TGCGCCAGCAGCCATACGACAGGGTTCAACGAGCAGTACTTC
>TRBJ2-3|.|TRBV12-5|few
CASGLGDNTDTQYF
TGTGCTAGTGGTTTGGGGGACAACACAGATACGCAGTATTTT
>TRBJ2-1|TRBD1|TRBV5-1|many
CASSLGGQGNNEQFF
TGCGCCAGCAGCTTGGGGGGACAGGGGAACAATGAGCAGTTCTTC
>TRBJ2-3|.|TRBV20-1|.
CSAFPFRGADTQYF
TGCAGTGCTTTCCCCTTTAGGGGGGCAGATACGCAGTATTTT
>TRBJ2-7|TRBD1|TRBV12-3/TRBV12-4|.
CASSLDVGQVSYEQYF
TGTGCCAGCAGTTTAGACGTTGGACAGGTATCCTACGAGCAGTACTTC
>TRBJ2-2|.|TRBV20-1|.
CSARGSSTGELFF
TGCAGTGCTAGGGGGTCCTCCACCGGGGAGCTGTTTTTT
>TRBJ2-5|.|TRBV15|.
CATSSMAGETQYF
TGTGCCACCAGCAGTATGGCGGGGGAGACCCAGTACTTC
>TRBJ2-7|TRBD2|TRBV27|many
CASSWAGTTYEQYF
TGTGCCAGCAGTTGGGCAGGGACTACCTACGAGCAGTACTTC
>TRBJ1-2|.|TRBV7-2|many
CASSLQGQRGYGYTF
TGTGCCAGCAGCCTACAGGGTCAACGGGGCTATGGCTACACCTTC
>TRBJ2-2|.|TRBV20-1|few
CSAPEGTGELFF
TGCAGTGCTCCTGAGGGAACCGGGGAGCTGTTTTTT
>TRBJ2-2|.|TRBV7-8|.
CASSLAPDTSNTGELFF
TGTGCCAGCAGCTTGGCCCCCGACACTTCGAACACCGGGGAGCTGTTTTTT
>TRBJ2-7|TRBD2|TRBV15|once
CATSREAGYAYNEQYF
TGTGCCACCAGCAGAGAAGCGGGGTACGCCTACAATGAGCAGTACTTC